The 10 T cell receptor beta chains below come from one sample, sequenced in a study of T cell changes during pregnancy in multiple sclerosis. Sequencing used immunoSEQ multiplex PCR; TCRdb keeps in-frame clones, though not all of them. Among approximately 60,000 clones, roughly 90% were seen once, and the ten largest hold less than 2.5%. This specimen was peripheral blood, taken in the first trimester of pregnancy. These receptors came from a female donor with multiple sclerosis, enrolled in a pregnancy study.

CDR3 sequence (DNA): TGTGCCAGCAGCTTGGGGACAGGGTCAGCTTTCTTT. It translates to CASSLGTGSAFF. The rearrangement uses TRBV7-2 and TRBJ1-1; 9 bases map to TRBD1. The CDR3 spans 12 residues. Unmatched junction bases numbered 3, after V lost 3 bases and J lost 10 bases. CDR1 and CDR2 from the germline V gene are SGHTA and FQGNSA.

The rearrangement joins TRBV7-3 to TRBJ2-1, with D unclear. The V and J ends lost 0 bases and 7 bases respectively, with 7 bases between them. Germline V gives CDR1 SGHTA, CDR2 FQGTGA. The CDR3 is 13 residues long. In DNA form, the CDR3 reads TGTGCCAGCAGCTTAACAACCGCGAATGAGCAGTTCTTC. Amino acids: CASSLTTANEQFF. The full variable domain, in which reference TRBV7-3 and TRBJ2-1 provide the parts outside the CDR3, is GAGVSQTPSNKVTEKGKYVELRCDPISGHTALYWYRQSLGQGPEFLIYFQGTGAADDSGLPNDRFFAVRPEGSVSTLKIQRTERGDSAVYLCASSLTTANEQFFGPGTRLTVL.

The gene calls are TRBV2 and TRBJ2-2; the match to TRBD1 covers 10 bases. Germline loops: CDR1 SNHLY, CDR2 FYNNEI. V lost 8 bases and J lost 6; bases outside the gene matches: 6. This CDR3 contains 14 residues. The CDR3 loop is CASCGTGVAGELFF. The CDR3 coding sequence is TGTGCCAGCTGCGGGACAGGGGTTGCCGGGGAGCTGTTTTTT.

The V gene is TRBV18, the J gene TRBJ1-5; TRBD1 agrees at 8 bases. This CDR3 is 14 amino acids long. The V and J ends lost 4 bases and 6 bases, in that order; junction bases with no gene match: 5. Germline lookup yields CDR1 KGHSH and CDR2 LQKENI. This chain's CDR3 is CASSLSQGGQPQHF. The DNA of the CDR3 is TGTGCCAGCTCACTATCACAGGGGGGTCAGCCCCAGCATTTT.

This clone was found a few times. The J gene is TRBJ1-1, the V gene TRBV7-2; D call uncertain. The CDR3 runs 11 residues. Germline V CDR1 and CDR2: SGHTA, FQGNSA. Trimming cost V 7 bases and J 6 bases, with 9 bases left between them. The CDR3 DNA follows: TGTGCCAGCACCGTCCAGTCTGAAGCTTTCTTT. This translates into CASTVQSEAFF.

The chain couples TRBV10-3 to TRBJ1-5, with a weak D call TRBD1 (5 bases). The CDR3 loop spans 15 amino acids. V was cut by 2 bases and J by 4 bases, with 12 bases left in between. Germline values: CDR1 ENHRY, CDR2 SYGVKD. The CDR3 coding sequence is TGTGCCATCAGTGAGCTCGGGGGAGGGAATCAGCCCCAGCATTTT. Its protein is CAISELGGGNQPQHF.

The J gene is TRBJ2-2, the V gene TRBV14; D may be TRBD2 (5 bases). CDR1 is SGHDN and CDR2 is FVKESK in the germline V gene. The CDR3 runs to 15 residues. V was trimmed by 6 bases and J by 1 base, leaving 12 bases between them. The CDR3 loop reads CASSFGGQNTGELFF. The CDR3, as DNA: TGTGCCAGCAGTTTCGGCGGGCAGAACACCGGGGAGCTGTTTTTT.

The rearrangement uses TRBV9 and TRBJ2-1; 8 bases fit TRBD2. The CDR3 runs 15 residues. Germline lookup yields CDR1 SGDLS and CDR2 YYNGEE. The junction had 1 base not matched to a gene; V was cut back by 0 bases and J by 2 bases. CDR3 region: CASSVEREPYNEQFF. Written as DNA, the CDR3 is TGTGCCAGCAGCGTAGAGCGGGAGCCCTACAATGAGCAGTTCTTC. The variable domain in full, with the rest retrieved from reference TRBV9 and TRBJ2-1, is DSGVTQTPKHLITATGQRVTLRCSPRSGDLSVYWYQQSLDQGLQFLIQYYNGEERAKGNILERFSAQQFPDLHSELNLSSLELGDSALYFCASSVEREPYNEQFFGPGTRLTVL.

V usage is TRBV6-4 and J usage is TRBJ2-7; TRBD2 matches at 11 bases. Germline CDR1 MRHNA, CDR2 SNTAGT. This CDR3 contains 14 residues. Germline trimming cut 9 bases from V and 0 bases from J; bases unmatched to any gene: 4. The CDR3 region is CARSSGRSSYEQYF. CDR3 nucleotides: TGTGCCAGATCTAGCGGGAGGAGCTCCTACGAGCAGTACTTC.

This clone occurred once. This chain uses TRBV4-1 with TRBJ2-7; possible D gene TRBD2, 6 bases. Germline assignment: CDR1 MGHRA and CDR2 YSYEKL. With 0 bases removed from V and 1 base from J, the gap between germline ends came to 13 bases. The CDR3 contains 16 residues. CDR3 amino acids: CASSQEWASESYEQYF. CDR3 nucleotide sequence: TGCGCCAGCAGCCAAGAATGGGCTAGCGAATCCTACGAGCAGTACTTC.